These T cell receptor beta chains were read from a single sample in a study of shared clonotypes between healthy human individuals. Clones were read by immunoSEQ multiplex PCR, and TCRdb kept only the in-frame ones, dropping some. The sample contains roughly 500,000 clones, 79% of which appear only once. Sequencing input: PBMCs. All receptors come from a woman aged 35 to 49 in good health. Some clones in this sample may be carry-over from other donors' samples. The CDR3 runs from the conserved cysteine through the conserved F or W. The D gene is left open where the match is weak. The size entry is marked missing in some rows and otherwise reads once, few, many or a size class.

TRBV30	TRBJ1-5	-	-	TGTGCCTGGACCCGGACTCTTAGCAATCAGCCCCAGCATTTT	CAWTRTLSNQPQHF
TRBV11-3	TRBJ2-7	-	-	TGTGCCAGCAGCCCCTCCGGTCCTAGGTCCCACGAGCAGTACTTC	CASSPSGPRSHEQYF
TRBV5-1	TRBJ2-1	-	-	TGCGCCAGCAGCTTGGCGACGGGACGGGGCAATGAGCAGTTCTTC	CASSLATGRGNEQFF
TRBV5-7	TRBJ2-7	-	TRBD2	TGTGCCAGCAGCTCCGGGACTAGCGGGAGGGGCACCTACGAGCAGTACTTC	CASSSGTSGRGTYEQYF
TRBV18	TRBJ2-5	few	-	TGTGCCAGCTCACCACGGGTAGCGCCCAAAAGATGGGGCCAGTACTTC	CASSPRVAPKRWGQYF
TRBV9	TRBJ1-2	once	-	TGTGCCAGCAGCGTAGGGGGCGCTGGGGCTAACTATGGCCACACCTTC	CASSVGGAGANYGHTF
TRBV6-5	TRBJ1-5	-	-	TGTGCCAGCAGTTACTCGAGACCTAGGGGGAGTCAGCCCCAGCATTTT	CASSYSRPRGSQPQHF
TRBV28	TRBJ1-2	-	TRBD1	TGTGCCAGCAGTTGGGGACAGGTTAACCTCTTGGCTAACTATGGCTACACCTTC	CASSWGQVNLLANYGYTF
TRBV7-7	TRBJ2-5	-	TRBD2	TGTGCTAGCAGCCCCCTTGGGATAGCGGGCCACCAAGAGACCCAGTACTTC	CASSPLGIAGHQETQYF
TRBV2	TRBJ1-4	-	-	TGTGCCAGCCAACAGGACGGAGAAAAACTGTTTTTT	CASQQDGEKLFF
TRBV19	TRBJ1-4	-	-	TGTGCCAGTAGTAAATGGGACCTTAATGAAAAACTGTTTTTT	CASSKWDLNEKLFF
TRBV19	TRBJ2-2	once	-	TGTGCCAGTAGTTTGTCTAGCAGGGGAACCGGGGAGCTGTTTTTT	CASSLSSRGTGELFF
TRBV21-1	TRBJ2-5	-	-	TGTGCCAGCAGCAATCGAGCGGGAGGGCACCTTGGGGAGACCCAGTACTTC	CASSNRAGGHLGETQYF
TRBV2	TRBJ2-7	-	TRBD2	TGTGCCAGCAGTCAAGGTCTAGCGGGAGACGAGCAGTACTTC	CASSQGLAGDEQYF
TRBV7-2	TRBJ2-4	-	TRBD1	TGTGCCAGCACCCTAGGGACAGGGGTTATTCTAGCCAAAAACATTCAGTACTTC	CASTLGTGVILAKNIQYF
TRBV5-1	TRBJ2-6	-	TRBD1	TGCGCCAGCAGCACGGGACAGGGGCGGACTGGGGCCAACGTCCTGACTTTC	CASSTGQGRTGANVLTF
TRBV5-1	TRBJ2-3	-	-	TGCGCCAGCAGCTGGGCGGGAACCACAGATACGCAGTATTTT	CASSWAGTTDTQYF
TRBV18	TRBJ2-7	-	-	TGTGCCAGCTCACCGGATCAGGGGAACGGGCAGTACTTC	CASSPDQGNGQYF
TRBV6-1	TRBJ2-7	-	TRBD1	TGTGCCTCTCACCCCGGACAGGGGACCGAGCAGTACTTC	CASHPGQGTEQYF
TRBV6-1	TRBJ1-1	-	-	TGTGCCAGCATCCCCGACTCTCGCACTGAAGCTTTCTTT	CASIPDSRTEAFF
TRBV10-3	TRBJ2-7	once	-	TGTGCCATCAGTGAGCCGGGGACCTCGGCCTCCTACGAGCAGTACTTC	CAISEPGTSASYEQYF
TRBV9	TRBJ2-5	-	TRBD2	TGTGCCAGCAGCACCACTAGCGGGAGCGTAGAGACCCAGTACTTC	CASSTTSGSVETQYF
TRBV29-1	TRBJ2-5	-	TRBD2	TGCAGCGTCGGGGGACTAGGGGAAGGACGGACCCAGTACTTC	CSVGGLGEGRTQYF
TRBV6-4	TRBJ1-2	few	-	TGTGCCAGCAGTGACGGGTCCCAAGGCTACACCTTC	CASSDGSQGYTF
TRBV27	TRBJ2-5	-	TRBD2	TGTGCCAGCAGTTTAAGCGGGGGCCGCGGGGAGACCCAGTACTTC	CASSLSGGRGETQYF
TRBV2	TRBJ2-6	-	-	TGTGCCAGCTGGCGGGGCTGGGGGGCCAACGTCCTGACTTTC	CASWRGWGANVLTF
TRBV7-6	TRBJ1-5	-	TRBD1	TGTGCCAGCATCGACGCGGGACAGCCCGACAATCAGCCCCAGCATTTT	CASIDAGQPDNQPQHF
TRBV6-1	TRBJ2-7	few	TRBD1	TGTGCCGGCATGGGGACAGGGACCTACGAGCAGTACTTC	CAGMGTGTYEQYF
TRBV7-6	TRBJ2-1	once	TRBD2	TGTGCCAGCAGCTTAGCGCTTGGGGGCGGGAGGGCCAATGAGCAGTTCTTC	CASSLALGGGRANEQFF
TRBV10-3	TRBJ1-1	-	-	TGTGCCAGCAGTCGAACAGAGAACACTGAAGCTTTCTTT	CASSRTENTEAFF
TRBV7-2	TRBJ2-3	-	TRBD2	TGTGCCAGCAGCTTAGCTGGACTAGTCACAGATACGCAGTATTTT	CASSLAGLVTDTQYF
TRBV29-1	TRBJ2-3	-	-	TGCAGCTCCACCGGGAACACAGATACGCAGTATTTT	CSSTGNTDTQYF
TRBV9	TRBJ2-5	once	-	TGTGCCAGCAGCGTAACCTGGTACCAAGAGACCCAGTACTTC	CASSVTWYQETQYF
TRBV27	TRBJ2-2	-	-	TGTGCCAGCAGTTTATATCGGGGGGCCACCGGGGAGCTGTTTTTT	CASSLYRGATGELFF
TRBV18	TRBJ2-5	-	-	TGTGCCAGCTCACAGCGGGACGGGACAGGAGAGACCCAGTACTTC	CASSQRDGTGETQYF
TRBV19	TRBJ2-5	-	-	TGTGCCAGTAGTATATCGAGGATCGAGACCCAGTACTTC	CASSISRIETQYF
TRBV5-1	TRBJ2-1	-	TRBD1	TGCGCCAGCAGCCCCCGGACAGGGCGGAACGAGCAGTTCTTC	CASSPRTGRNEQFF
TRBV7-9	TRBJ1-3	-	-	TGTGCCAGCGGGCTATGGGCGCTAAAGGGAAACACCATATATTTT	CASGLWALKGNTIYF
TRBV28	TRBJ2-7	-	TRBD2	TGTGCCAGCAGTGGGTTCAGCGGGAGTTACGAGCAGTACTTC	CASSGFSGSYEQYF